The 15 T cell receptor beta chains listed next were all sequenced from one sample in a study of blood T cell repertoires in COVID-19. The data were produced by immunoSEQ multiplex PCR, yet TCRdb's version contains in-frame clones alone and is incomplete. The table includes 150,000 to 200,000 clones, nearly 90% detected once. Specimen: peripheral blood. These receptors were collected from a man in his fifties or sixties with active or convalescent COVID-19.

The chain recombines TRBV7-9 with TRBJ2-3; D is perhaps TRBD1 (6 bases). CDR1 is SEHNR, CDR2 FQNEAQ, per germline (reference sequence). This CDR3 is 16 amino acids long. The germline V and J ends were trimmed by 4 bases and 1 base, with 15 bases remaining between them. The CDR3 DNA is TGTGCCAGCAGCTCCTCCAGGGGCGGTCGCACAGATACGCAGTATTTT. This encodes CASSSSRGGRTDTQYF.

The chain has TRBV7-8 and TRBJ1-5; D may be TRBD1 (5 bases). This CDR3 is 14 amino acids long. The V gene lost 4 bases and the J gene lost 6 bases, with 13 bases spanning the gap. CDR1 and CDR2 (germline): SGHVS, FQNEAQ. CDR3 region: CASSSGRVGQPQHF. In nucleotides, the CDR3 is TGTGCCAGCAGCTCGGGCAGGGTGGGTCAGCCCCAGCATTTT.

The chain carries TRBV19 and TRBJ1-4, with D possibly TRBD1 on 6 matching bases. Germline V gives CDR1 LNHDA, CDR2 SQIVND (reference sequence). V shed 4 bases and J shed 0 bases, with 9 bases lying between them. The CDR3 has 15 amino acids. CDR3 in DNA: TGTGCCAGTAGTAACAGACAGGCAACTAATGAAAAACTGTTTTTT. This gives the protein CASSNRQATNEKLFF.

The chain combines TRBV6-5 with TRBJ2-3; the D gene is possibly TRBD2 (6 bases). Germline V lookup: CDR1 MNHEY, CDR2 SVGAGI. The length of the CDR3 is 14 residues. V lost 5 bases and J 3 bases, leaving 12 bases between the germline ends. CDR3 amino acids: CASSHRLETDTQYF. The CDR3 DNA reads TGTGCCAGCAGTCACCGACTAGAGACAGATACGCAGTATTTT.

The V gene is TRBV20-1, the J gene TRBJ1-2, with TRBD1 matching over 7 bases. The CDR3 contains 13 residues. The V gene's germline CDR1 is DFQATT and CDR2 SNEGSKA (reference sequence). V lost 3 bases to trimming and J lost 8 bases; unmatched junction nucleotides: 9. CDR3 in amino acids: CSASAQGGGGYTF. The CDR3 DNA follows: TGCAGTGCTAGTGCCCAGGGGGGAGGAGGCTACACCTTC.

The chain has TRBV27 and TRBJ1-5, with TRBD1 matching over 8 bases. The J segment lost 0 bases and the V segment lost 3 bases, leaving 7 bases of the junction unmatched. The CDR3 is made up of 17 amino acids. Looked up from germline, CDR1 is MNHEY and CDR2 is SMNVEV (reference sequence). The CDR3 nucleotides are TGTGCCAGCAGTTTTACGGACAGGGCTTATAGCAATCAGCCCCAGCATTTT. This encodes CASSFTDRAYSNQPQHF.

The CDR3 loop reads CASSPGQEKISGNTIYF. In DNA, the CDR3 is TGTGCCAGCTCACCTGGACAGGAGAAAATCTCTGGAAACACCATATATTTT. The chain carries TRBV18 and TRBJ1-3; TRBD1 matches at 7 bases. CDR3 size: 17 residues. The V segment lost 3 bases and the J segment 0 bases; nucleotides outside the gene matches: 8. Germline assignment: CDR1 KGHSH and CDR2 LQKENI.

This rearrangement joins TRBV6-2 or TRBV6-3 to TRBJ1-5, with 8 nucleotides matching TRBD1. With V trimmed by 6 bases and J by 4 bases, 5 bases remained unmatched. The CDR3 length is 14 residues. Germline V lookup: CDR1 MNHEY, CDR2 SVGEGT. The CDR3 coding sequence is TGTGCCAGCAGCCCCGGGACAGGTAATCAGCCCCAGCATTTT. It is translated as CASSPGTGNQPQHF.

The chain recombines TRBV23-1 with TRBJ1-5; no firm D call. TRBV23-1 is an ORF, with its function uncertain. This CDR3 spans 14 amino acids. Trimming stripped 4 bases from V and 7 bases from J, with 14 bases between. The CDR3 region has the DNA TGCGCCAGCAGTCTAAAGAGGGTTGGCCAGCCCCAGCATTTT. Its translation: CASSLKRVGQPQHF.

The chain has TRBV5-5 and TRBJ1-4; perhaps TRBD1 as D (5 bases). Trimming cost V 0 bases and J 8 bases, with 11 bases left between them. CDR1 is SGHKS, CDR2 YYEKEE, per germline (reference sequence). The CDR3 totals 14 residues. CDR3 DNA sequence: TGTGCCAGCAGCTTGGTCCAGGGAGGGGAAAAACTGTTTTTT. It translates to CASSLVQGGEKLFF.

By sample share, this clone is medium-sized. The chain uses TRBV6-2 or TRBV6-3 and TRBJ2-3; 7 bases are shared with TRBD1. The V segment lost 4 bases and the J segment 0 bases; nucleotides outside the gene matches: 4. The CDR3 is 15 residues long. Germline V gene sequence: CDR1 MNHEY, CDR2 SVGEGT. CDR3 sequence reads: CASSLGQPSTDTQYF. The CDR3 DNA reads as TGTGCCAGCAGTTTGGGACAGCCGAGCACAGATACGCAGTATTTT.

V is TRBV12-5 and J is TRBJ2-5; weak D call: TRBD2 (6 bases). The CDR3 is made up of 16 amino acids. Germline CDR1 reads LGHNT; CDR2 reads FRNRAP. The germline V and J ends were trimmed by 1 base and 4 bases, with 16 bases remaining between them. The CDR3 nucleotides are TGTGCTAGTGGTTTGGGGGTCGGGGCCGGGGGAGAGACCCAGTACTTC. It yields the protein CASGLGVGAGGETQYF.

J is TRBJ2-3 and V is TRBV24-1, with 10 bases lining up with TRBD2. In germline, CDR1 is KGHDR, CDR2 SFDVKD. This CDR3 has 16 amino acids. Trimming cost V 5 bases and J 2 bases; bases outside gene matches: 6. In DNA, the CDR3 is TGTGCCACCAGTGCAGGTAGCGGGGGGCTCACAGATACGCAGTATTTT. It codes for CATSAGSGGLTDTQYF.

About this clone: Other DNA variants within this sample encode the same CDR3. The rearrangement joins TRBV5-1 to TRBJ2-7, with D uncertain. This CDR3 spans 13 amino acids. V was shortened by 0 bases and J by 1 base, with 5 bases between the two germline ends. The germline gives CDR1 SGHRS, CDR2 YFSETQ. The CDR3 bases are TGCGCCAGCAGCTTGGCAGTATCCTACGAGCAGTACTTC. This gives the protein CASSLAVSYEQYF.

This clone turned up a few times. The chain has TRBV11-1 and TRBJ2-7; the match to TRBD2 covers 14 bases. The V gene end was trimmed by 5 bases and the J gene end by 5 bases; junction bases not matched to a gene: 5. CDR1 SGHAT and CDR2 FQDESV come from the germline V gene (reference sequence). CDR3 length: 15 residues. The CDR3: CASSPGLAGVDEQYF. Here the CDR3 DNA reads TGTGCCAGCAGCCCGGGACTAGCGGGGGTCGACGAGCAGTACTTC.